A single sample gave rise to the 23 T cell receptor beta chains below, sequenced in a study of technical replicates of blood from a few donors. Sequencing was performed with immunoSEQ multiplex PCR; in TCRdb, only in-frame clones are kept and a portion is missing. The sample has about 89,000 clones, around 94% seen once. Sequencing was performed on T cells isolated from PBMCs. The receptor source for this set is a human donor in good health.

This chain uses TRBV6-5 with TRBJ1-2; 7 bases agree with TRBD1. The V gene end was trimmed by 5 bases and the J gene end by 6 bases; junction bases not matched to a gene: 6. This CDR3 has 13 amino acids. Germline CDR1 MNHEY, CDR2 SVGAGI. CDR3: CASSHGTVDGYTF. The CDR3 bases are TGTGCCAGCAGTCACGGGACAGTCGATGGCTACACCTTC.

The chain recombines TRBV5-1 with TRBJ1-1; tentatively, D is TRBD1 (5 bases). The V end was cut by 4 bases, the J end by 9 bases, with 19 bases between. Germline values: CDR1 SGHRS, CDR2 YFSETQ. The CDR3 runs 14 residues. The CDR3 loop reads CASSLRPRELKAFF. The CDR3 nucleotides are TGCGCCAGCAGCCTACGACCCAGGGAATTGAAAGCTTTCTTT.

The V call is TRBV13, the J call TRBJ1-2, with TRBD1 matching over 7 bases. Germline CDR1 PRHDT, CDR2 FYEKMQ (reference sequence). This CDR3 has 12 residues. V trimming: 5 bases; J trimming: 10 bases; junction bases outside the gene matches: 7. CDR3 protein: CASSRQKGAYTF. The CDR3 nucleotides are TGTGCCAGCAGCCGACAGAAGGGGGCCTACACCTTC.

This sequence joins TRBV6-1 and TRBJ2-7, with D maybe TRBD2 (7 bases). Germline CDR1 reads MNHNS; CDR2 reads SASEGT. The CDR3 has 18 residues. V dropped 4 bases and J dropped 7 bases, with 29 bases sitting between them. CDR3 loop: CASSVLVLTRGALREQYF. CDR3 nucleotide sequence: TGTGCCAGCAGTGTCCTAGTTCTTACTCGGGGGGCCCTTCGAGAGCAGTACTTC.

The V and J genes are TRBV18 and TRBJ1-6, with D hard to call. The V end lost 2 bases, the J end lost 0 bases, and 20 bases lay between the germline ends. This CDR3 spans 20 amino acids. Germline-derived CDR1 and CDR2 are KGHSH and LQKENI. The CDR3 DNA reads TGTGCCAGCTCACCAAAGGGAGTTGTTTCCTTAAGCTCCTATAATTCACCCCTCCACTTT. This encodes CASSPKGVVSLSSYNSPLHF.

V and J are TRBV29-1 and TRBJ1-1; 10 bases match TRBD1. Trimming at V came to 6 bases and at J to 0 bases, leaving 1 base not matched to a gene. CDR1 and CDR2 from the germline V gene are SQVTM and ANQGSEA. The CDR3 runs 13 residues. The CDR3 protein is CSVGQGVNTEAFF. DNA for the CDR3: TGCAGCGTAGGACAGGGGGTGAACACTGAAGCTTTCTTT. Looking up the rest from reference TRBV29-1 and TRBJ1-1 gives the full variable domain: SAVISQKPSRDICQRGTSLTIQCQVDSQVTMMFWYRQQPGQSLTLIATANQGSEATYESGFVIDKFPISRPNLTFSTLTVSNMSPEDSSIYLCSVGQGVNTEAFFGQGTRLTVV.

The CDR3: CASSQDTGYNEQFF. Written as DNA, the CDR3 is TGTGCCAGCAGCCAAGATACGGGTTACAATGAGCAGTTCTTC. The chain links TRBV4-2 to TRBJ2-1; D uncertain. Trimming took off 0 bases at V and 4 bases at J, with 7 bases between the two ends. Germline loops: CDR1 LGHNA, CDR2 YNFKEQ. This CDR3 is 14 amino acids long.

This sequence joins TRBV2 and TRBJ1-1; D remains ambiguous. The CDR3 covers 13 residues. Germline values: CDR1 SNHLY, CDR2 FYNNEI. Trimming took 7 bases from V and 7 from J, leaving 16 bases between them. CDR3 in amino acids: CASTGGWVGEAFF. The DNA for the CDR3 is TGTGCCAGCACAGGCGGGTGGGTAGGTGAAGCTTTCTTT.

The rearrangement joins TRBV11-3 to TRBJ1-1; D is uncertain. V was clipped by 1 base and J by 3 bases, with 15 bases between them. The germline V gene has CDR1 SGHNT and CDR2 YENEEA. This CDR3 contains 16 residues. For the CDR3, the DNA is TGTGCCAGCAGCTTAGGTGTGCCGAGAGGCGACACTGAAGCTTTCTTT. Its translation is CASSLGVPRGDTEAFF.

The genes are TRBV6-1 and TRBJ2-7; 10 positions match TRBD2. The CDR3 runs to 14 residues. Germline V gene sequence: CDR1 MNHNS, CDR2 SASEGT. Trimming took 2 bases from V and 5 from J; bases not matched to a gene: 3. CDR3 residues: CASSELAGVDEQYF. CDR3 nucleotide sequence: TGTGCCAGCAGTGAACTAGCGGGAGTAGACGAGCAGTACTTC.

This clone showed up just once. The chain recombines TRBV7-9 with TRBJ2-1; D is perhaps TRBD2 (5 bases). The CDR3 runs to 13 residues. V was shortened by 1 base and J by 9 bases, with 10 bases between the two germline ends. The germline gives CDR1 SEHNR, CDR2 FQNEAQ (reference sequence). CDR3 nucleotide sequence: TGTGCCAGCAGCTTAGTCAGCGAGGGTGAGCAGTTCTTC. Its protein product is CASSLVSEGEQFF.

The CDR3 here is CASSLGGSSYEQYF. The CDR3 nucleotides are TGTGCCAGCAGTTTAGGCGGGAGCTCCTACGAGCAGTACTTC. The chain employs TRBV27 and TRBJ2-7; 7 bases match TRBD2. Germline trimming cut 2 bases from V and 0 bases from J; bases unmatched to any gene: 1. Germline V gene lookup returns CDR1 MNHEY and CDR2 SMNVEV (reference sequence). The CDR3 is made up of 14 amino acids.

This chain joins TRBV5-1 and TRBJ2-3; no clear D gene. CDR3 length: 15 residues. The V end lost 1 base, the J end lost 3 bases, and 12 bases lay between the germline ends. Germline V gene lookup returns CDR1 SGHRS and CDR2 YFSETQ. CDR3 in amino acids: CASSLYGLRTDTQYF. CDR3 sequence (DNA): TGCGCCAGCAGCTTGTATGGGTTGAGGACAGATACGCAGTATTTT.

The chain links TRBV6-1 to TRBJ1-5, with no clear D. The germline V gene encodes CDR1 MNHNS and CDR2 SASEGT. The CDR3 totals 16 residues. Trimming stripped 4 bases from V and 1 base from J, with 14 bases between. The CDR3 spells CASSGSLIRSNQPQHF. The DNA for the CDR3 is TGTGCCAGCAGTGGGAGCCTGATTAGGAGCAATCAGCCCCAGCATTTT.

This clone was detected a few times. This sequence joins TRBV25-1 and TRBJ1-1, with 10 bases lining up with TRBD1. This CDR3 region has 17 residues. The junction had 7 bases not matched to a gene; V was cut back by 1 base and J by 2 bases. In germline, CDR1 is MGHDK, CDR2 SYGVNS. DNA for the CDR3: TGTGCCAGCAGTGAATTAGGGACAGGGGAGATCAACACTGAAGCTTTCTTT. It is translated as CASSELGTGEINTEAFF.

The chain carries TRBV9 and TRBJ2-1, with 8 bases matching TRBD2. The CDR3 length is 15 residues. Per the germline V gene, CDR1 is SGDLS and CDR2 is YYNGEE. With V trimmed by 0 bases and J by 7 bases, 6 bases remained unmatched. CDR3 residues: CASSVEFSGVNEQFF. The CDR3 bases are TGTGCCAGCAGCGTAGAGTTTAGCGGGGTGAATGAGCAGTTCTTC.

CDR3 residues: CASSRMFSPARRGGTEAFF. The CDR3, as DNA: TGTGCCAGCAGCCGTATGTTCAGTCCTGCGAGGAGGGGAGGCACTGAAGCTTTCTTT. This chain uses TRBV11-2 with TRBJ1-1, with a tentative D call TRBD1 (5 bases). The CDR3 spans 19 residues. Germline CDR1 reads SGHAT; CDR2 reads FQNNGV. Trimming took 5 bases from V and 4 from J, leaving 29 bases between them.

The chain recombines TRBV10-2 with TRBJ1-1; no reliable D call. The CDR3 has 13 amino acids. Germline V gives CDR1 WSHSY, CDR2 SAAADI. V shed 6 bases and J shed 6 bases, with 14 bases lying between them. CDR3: CASRGMRGPEAFF. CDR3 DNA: TGCGCCAGCAGGGGGATGCGGGGTCCTGAAGCTTTCTTT.

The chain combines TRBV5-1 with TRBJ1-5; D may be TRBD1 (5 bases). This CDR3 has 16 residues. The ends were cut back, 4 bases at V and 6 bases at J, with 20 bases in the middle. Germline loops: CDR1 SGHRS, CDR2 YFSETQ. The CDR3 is CASSPGWGGLSQPQHF. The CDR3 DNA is TGCGCCAGCAGCCCGGGCTGGGGGGGTTTGTCTCAGCCCCAGCATTTT.

CDR3 bases: TGTGCCAGCAGCCATGCGGCTGGCGAGCAGTACTTC. This sequence encodes CASSHAAGEQYF. The chain joins TRBV7-9 to TRBJ2-7; D is unresolved. V lost 5 bases to trimming and J lost 6 bases, with 11 bases between them. Germline loops: CDR1 SEHNR, CDR2 FQNEAQ (reference sequence). This CDR3 comprises 12 residues.

This CDR3 reads CASSYRTEAYEQYF. The CDR3 DNA reads TGTGCCAGCAGTTATCGGACTGAAGCCTACGAGCAGTACTTC. This chain links TRBV27 with TRBJ2-7, with D possibly matching TRBD2 (5 bases). Germline V lookup: CDR1 MNHEY, CDR2 SMNVEV (reference sequence). The CDR3 length is 14 residues. V gave up 4 bases and J gave up 2 bases, with 12 bases separating them.

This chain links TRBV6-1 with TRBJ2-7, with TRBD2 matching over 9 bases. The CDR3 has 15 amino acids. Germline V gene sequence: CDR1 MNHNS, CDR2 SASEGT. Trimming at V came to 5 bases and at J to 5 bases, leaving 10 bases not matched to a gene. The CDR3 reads CASSTPGLAVHEQYF. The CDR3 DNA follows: TGTGCCAGCAGTACGCCGGGACTAGCTGTCCACGAGCAGTACTTC.

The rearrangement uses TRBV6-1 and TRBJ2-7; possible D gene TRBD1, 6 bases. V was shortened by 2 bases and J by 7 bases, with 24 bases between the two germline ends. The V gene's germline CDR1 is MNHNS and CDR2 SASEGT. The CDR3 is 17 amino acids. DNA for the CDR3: TGTGCCAGCAGTGAATGGGCACAGGGATGGAGTACGTTTGAGCAGTACTTC. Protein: CASSEWAQGWSTFEQYF.